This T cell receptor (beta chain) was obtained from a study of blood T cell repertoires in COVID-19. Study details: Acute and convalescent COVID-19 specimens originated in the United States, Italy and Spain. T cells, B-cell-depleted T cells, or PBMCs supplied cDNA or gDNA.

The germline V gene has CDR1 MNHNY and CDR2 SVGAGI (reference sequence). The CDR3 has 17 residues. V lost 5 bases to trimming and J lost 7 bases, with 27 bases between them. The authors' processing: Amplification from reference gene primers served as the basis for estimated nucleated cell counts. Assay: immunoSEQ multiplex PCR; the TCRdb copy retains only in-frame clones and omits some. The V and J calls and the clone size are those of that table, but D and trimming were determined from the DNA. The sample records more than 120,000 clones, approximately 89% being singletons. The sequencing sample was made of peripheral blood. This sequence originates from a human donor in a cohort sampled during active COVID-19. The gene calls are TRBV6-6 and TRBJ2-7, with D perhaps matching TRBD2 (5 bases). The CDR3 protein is CASSPQGSPRVVGEQYF. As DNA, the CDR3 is TGTGCCAGCAGTCCCCAAGGGTCACCGAGGGTAGTGGGGGAGCAGTACTTC.